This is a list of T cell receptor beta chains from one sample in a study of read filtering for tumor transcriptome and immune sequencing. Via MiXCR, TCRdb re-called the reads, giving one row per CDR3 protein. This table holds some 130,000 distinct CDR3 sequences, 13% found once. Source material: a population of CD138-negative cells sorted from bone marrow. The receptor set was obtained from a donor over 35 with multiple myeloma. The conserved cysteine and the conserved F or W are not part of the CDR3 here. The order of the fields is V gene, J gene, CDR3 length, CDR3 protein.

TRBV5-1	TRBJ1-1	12	ASSLNAGGTEAF
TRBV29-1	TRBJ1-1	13	SASRAGRTDTEAF
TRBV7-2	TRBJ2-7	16	ASSLALGLAGDPAEQY
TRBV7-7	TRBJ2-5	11	ASSREDQSTQY
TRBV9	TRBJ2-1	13	ASSPGLVSYNEQF
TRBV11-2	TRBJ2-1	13	ASNQRISGVNEQF
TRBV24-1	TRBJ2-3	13	ATSDLERSTDTQY
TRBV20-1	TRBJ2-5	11	SAGPRSQETQY
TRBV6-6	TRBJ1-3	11	ASHSRTGNTIY
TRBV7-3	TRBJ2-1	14	ASSPGTSGSGNEQF
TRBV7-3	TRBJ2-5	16	ASSSGLAEGIDQETQY